These 15 T cell receptor beta chains came from one sample sequenced in a study of cytotoxic CD8 clonotypes in ibrutinib-treated CLL. Data came from immunoSEQ multiplex PCR; TCRdb stores just in-frame clones and leaves some out. The table includes approximately 140,000 clones, approximately 77% detected once. This material consisted of PBMCs, taken after 12 months of ibrutinib treatment. These receptors were collected from a human donor with chronic lymphocytic leukemia.

The chain carries TRBV18 and TRBJ1-1; possibly TRBD1 for D (5 bases). Germline V lookup: CDR1 KGHSH, CDR2 LQKENI. Trimming removed 0 bases at V and 5 bases at J, with 16 bases between. The CDR3 extends over 16 amino acids. CDR3 nucleotides: TGTGCCAGCTCACCACCGTACGGGGGAATGGGTACTGAAGCTTTCTTT. Protein product: CASSPPYGGMGTEAFF.

In its sample, this clone was seen once. The V call is TRBV5-5, the J call TRBJ2-1; TRBD2 matches 12 bases. With V trimmed by 1 base and J by 9 bases, 5 bases remained unmatched. This CDR3 spans 15 amino acids. Germline V lookup: CDR1 SGHKS, CDR2 YYEKEE (reference sequence). CDR3 nucleotides: TGTGCCAGCAGCTTGTCTAGCGGGAGGGCCCGTGAGCAGTTCTTC. Amino acid sequence: CASSLSSGRAREQFF.

The CDR3 is CASSQVLVQPQHF. CDR3 nucleotides: TGCGCCAGCAGCCAAGTTTTAGTGCAGCCCCAGCATTTT. This sequence joins TRBV4-1 and TRBJ1-5; the D is unclear. The CDR3 runs 13 residues. The V gene's germline CDR1 is MGHRA and CDR2 YSYEKL. V lost 1 base and J 7 bases, leaving 8 bases between the germline ends.

The chain employs TRBV19 and TRBJ2-3, with 9 bases lining up with TRBD1. Trimming at V came to 3 bases and at J to 1 base, leaving 5 bases not matched to a gene. The CDR3 has 16 amino acids. Looked up from germline, CDR1 is LNHDA and CDR2 is SQIVND (reference sequence). The CDR3 loop reads CASSIRQGVGTDTQYF. The CDR3 nucleotides are TGTGCCAGTAGTATCCGACAGGGGGTGGGCACAGATACGCAGTATTTT. The whole variable domain, filled in from reference TRBV19 and TRBJ2-3, reads DGGITQSPKYLFRKEGQNVTLSCEQNLNHDAMYWYRQDPGQGLRLIYYSQIVNDFQKGDIAEGYSVSREKKESFPLTVTSAQKNPTAFYLCASSIRQGVGTDTQYFGPGTRLTVL.

The chain carries TRBV2 and TRBJ2-1, with a weak D call TRBD1 (5 bases). This CDR3 comprises 12 residues. Germline CDR1 and CDR2: SNHLY and FYNNEI. The V and J ends lost 5 bases and 7 bases respectively, with 9 bases between them. The CDR3 spells CASSTGLNEQFF. The DNA of the CDR3 is TGTGCCAGCAGTACAGGCCTGAATGAGCAGTTCTTC. The complete variable domain, with remaining parts taken from reference TRBV2 and TRBJ2-1, reads EPEVTQTPSHQVTQMGQEVILRCVPISNHLYFYWYRQILGQKVEFLVSFYNNEISEKSEIFDDQFSVERPDGSNFTLKIRSTKLEDSAMYFCASSTGLNEQFFGPGTRLTVL.

This rearrangement joins TRBV7-2 to TRBJ1-4; unclear D gene. There are 12 residues in the CDR3. Trimming removed 3 bases at V and 8 bases at J, with 7 bases between. The germline V gene has CDR1 SGHTA and CDR2 FQGNSA. The CDR3 DNA follows: TGTGCCAGCAGCTTTTCTTCCGAAAAACTGTTTTTT. Amino acid sequence: CASSFSSEKLFF.

This clone was seen more than once but under ten times. The chain carries TRBV27 and TRBJ1-4; 8 bases are shared with TRBD1. The CDR3 is made up of 16 amino acids. V shed 5 bases and J 8 bases; nucleotides not matched to a gene: 13. Germline V lookup: CDR1 MNHEY, CDR2 SMNVEV (reference sequence). This CDR3 reads CASSPQTGEEGEKLFF. The CDR3 DNA reads TGTGCCAGCAGTCCCCAGACAGGGGAGGAGGGGGAAAAACTGTTTTTT.

The rearrangement links TRBV7-2 to TRBJ2-6, with D perhaps TRBD2 (7 bases). Trimming took off 1 base at V and 2 bases at J, with 12 bases between the two ends. The CDR3 is 17 residues long. Germline V CDR1 and CDR2: SGHTA, FQGNSA. The CDR3 region is CASSLGGGGPGANVLTF. The CDR3 bases are TGTGCCAGCAGCTTAGGGGGCGGGGGCCCTGGGGCCAACGTCCTGACTTTC. The full variable domain, rest sourced from reference TRBV7-2 and TRBJ2-6, is GAGVSQSPSNKVTEKGKDVELRCDPISGHTALYWYRQSLGQGLEFLIYFQGNSAPDKSGLPSDRFSAERTGGSVSTLTIQRTQQEDSAVYLCASSLGGGGPGANVLTFGAGSRLTVL.

The V call is TRBV6-5, the J call TRBJ2-7; 7 bases agree with TRBD2. This CDR3 contains 15 residues. V was pared by 2 bases and J by 0 bases, with 4 bases of the junction left unmatched. Germline CDR1 is MNHEY and CDR2 is SVGAGI. CDR3 amino acids: CASSYGGRASYEQYF. The DNA for the CDR3 is TGTGCCAGCAGTTACGGCGGGAGAGCCTCCTACGAGCAGTACTTC.

The V and J genes are TRBV10-1 and TRBJ1-4; weak D call: TRBD1 (5 bases). V gave up 3 bases and J gave up 5 bases, with 13 bases separating them. Germline CDR1 and CDR2: WNHNN and SYGVQD (reference sequence). This CDR3 region has 15 residues. The CDR3 loop reads CASSDYRTPNEKLFF. The CDR3 DNA sequence: TGCGCCAGCAGTGACTACAGGACACCCAATGAAAAACTGTTTTTT.

The rearrangement uses TRBV9 and TRBJ2-7; D is undetermined. From germline, CDR1 is SGDLS and CDR2 YYNGEE. This CDR3 has 15 residues. V lost 4 bases and J lost 0, with 14 bases in between. The CDR3 nucleotides read TGTGCCAGCAGCCCGTCTGGGCGGCCCTCCTACGAGCAGTACTTC. It codes for CASSPSGRPSYEQYF.

A few counts support this clone. This chain joins TRBV4-3 and TRBJ2-7; D perhaps matches TRBD2 (6 bases). The CDR3 is made up of 15 amino acids. Trimming removed 1 base at V and 1 base at J, with 11 bases between. In germline, CDR1 is LGHNA, CDR2 YSLEER. As DNA, the CDR3 is TGCGCCAGCAGCCAAGCCCTAGCGATTTCCTACGAGCAGTACTTC. Protein product: CASSQALAISYEQYF.

The CDR3 sequence is CASSAAQGSLRGTEAFF. CDR3 DNA: TGCGCCAGCAGCGCCGCCCAGGGGTCCTTAAGAGGCACTGAAGCTTTCTTT. V gene TRBV5-1 combines with J gene TRBJ1-1; D perhaps matches TRBD1 (6 bases). V lost 4 bases and J lost 4, with 23 bases in between. Per the germline V gene, CDR1 is SGHRS and CDR2 is YFSETQ. The length of the CDR3 is 17 residues.

The rearrangement links TRBV29-1 to TRBJ1-3; D not certain. This CDR3 is built from 14 residues. Germline V CDR1 and CDR2: SQVTM, ANQGSEA. Trimming took off 5 bases at V and 0 bases at J, with 11 bases between the two ends. The CDR3 here is CSVKTFSSGNTIYF. The CDR3, as DNA: TGCAGCGTTAAGACCTTCAGCTCTGGAAACACCATATATTTT.

The chain joins TRBV28 to TRBJ1-4, with 8 positions matching TRBD1. The CDR3 totals 16 residues. V shed 5 bases and J 2 bases; nucleotides not matched to a gene: 7. Germline CDR1 and CDR2: MDHEN and SYDVKM. The CDR3 loop reads CASSPDRVWTNEKLFF. CDR3 sequence (DNA): TGTGCCAGCAGTCCGGACAGGGTTTGGACTAATGAAAAACTGTTTTTT.